This entry lists 4 T cell receptor beta chains sequenced from one sample in a study of cytomegalovirus exposure and HLA in healthy donors. This PCR relied on a set of 60 Vbeta primers and 13 Jbeta primers. Only in-frame clones appear in the TCRdb table, and some are missing; sequencing was by immunoSEQ multiplex PCR. The sample has about 160,000 clones; roughly four fifths are singletons. Sequencing was performed on PBMCs. The receptors derive from a man over 45 in good health and CMV-seropositive.

V usage is TRBV30 and J usage is TRBJ1-2, with D maybe TRBD1 (5 bases). This CDR3 region has 14 residues. The V gene lost 2 bases and the J gene lost 7 bases, with 17 bases spanning the gap. Germline lookup yields CDR1 GTSNPN and CDR2 SVGIG (reference sequence). CDR3 sequence: CAWSPGGDGGGYTF. In DNA form, the CDR3 reads TGTGCCTGGAGTCCAGGAGGGGACGGTGGTGGCTACACCTTC.

The chain links TRBV11-2 to TRBJ2-3, with TRBD2 matching over 12 bases. In germline, CDR1 is SGHAT, CDR2 FQNNGV. Trimming cost V 1 base and J 6 bases; bases outside gene matches: 11. The CDR3 sequence is 18 residues long. The CDR3 DNA follows: TGTGCCAGCAGCTTAGCCTCCACTAGCGGGGGGTTGTACGATACGCAGTATTTT. This translates into CASSLASTSGGLYDTQYF.

V gene TRBV5-5 combines with J gene TRBJ1-6; 7 bases line up with TRBD1. CDR1 and CDR2 from the germline V gene are SGHKS and YYEKEE (reference sequence). The CDR3 covers 16 residues. V lost 0 bases and J lost 9; bases outside the gene matches: 9. The CDR3 sequence is CASSLGVAGGASPLHF. The DNA for the CDR3 is TGTGCCAGCAGCTTGGGGGTTGCAGGGGGTGCTTCACCCCTCCACTTT.

This clone has only a few counts. The J gene is TRBJ2-7, the V gene TRBV4-1; 7 nucleotides match TRBD1. The CDR3 totals 13 residues. CDR1 and CDR2 (germline): MGHRA, YSYEKL. Trimming took 1 base from V and 3 from J; bases not matched to a gene: 0. CDR3 sequence: CASSQGDSYEQYF. CDR3 in DNA: TGCGCCAGCAGCCAAGGGGACAGCTACGAGCAGTACTTC.